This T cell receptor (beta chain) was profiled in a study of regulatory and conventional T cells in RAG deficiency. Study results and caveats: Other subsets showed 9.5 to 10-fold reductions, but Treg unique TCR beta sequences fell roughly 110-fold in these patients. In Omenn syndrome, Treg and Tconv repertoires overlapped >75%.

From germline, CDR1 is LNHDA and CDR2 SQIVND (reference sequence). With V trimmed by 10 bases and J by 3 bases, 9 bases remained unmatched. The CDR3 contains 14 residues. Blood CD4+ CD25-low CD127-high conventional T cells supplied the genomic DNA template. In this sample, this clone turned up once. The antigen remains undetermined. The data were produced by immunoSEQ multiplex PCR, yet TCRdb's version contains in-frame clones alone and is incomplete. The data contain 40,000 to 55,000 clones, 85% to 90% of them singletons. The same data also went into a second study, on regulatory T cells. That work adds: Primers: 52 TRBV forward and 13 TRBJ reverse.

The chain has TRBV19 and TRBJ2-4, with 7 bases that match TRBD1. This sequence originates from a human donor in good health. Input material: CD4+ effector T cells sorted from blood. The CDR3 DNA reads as TGTGCCACTAAGAGGGGGCAAAGCAAAAACATTCAGTACTTC. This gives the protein CATKRGQSKNIQYF. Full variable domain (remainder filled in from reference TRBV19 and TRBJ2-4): DGGITQSPKYLFRKEGQNVTLSCEQNLNHDAMYWYRQDPGQGLRLIYYSQIVNDFQKGDIAEGYSVSREKKESFPLTVTSAQKNPTAFYLCATKRGQSKNIQYFGAGTRLSVL.